This T cell receptor beta chain was captured in a study of monozygotic twins with cystic fibrosis. Study-wide results and limits: Clonality was generally low (median approximately 0.0088), higher in the most severe patients.

This CDR3 is built from 13 residues. The ends were cut back, 6 bases at V and 1 base at J, with 7 bases in the middle. Germline-derived CDR1 and CDR2 are SNHLY and FYNNEI. Measured with immunoSEQ multiplex PCR; TCRdb has only the in-frame clones, and not every one. The sample comprises roughly 24,000 clones, 97% of which are singletons, and 0.12% to 0.15% rests with the top ten. On this clone: What it binds is not known.

This receptor was obtained from a girl between 10 and 17 years old with cystic fibrosis. The source material was blood. The chain recombines TRBV2 with TRBJ1-5, with D perhaps TRBD1 (6 bases). CDR3 coding DNA: TGTGCCAGCAGAGGGACAAGCAATCAGCCCCAGCATTTT. The encoded protein is CASRGTSNQPQHF.